These T cell receptor beta chains were read from a single sample in a study of T cell responses to AZD1222 COVID-19 vaccine. Produced via immunoSEQ multiplex PCR; TCRdb's table is partial and in-frame only. The table shows about 150,000 clones, with 85% to 95% occurring only once. Sequenced here: peripheral blood, sampled on day 0 of AZD1222 vaccination. These receptors came from an adult in good health. The CDR3 runs from the conserved cysteine through the conserved F or W. The D gene is left open where the match is weak. Clone size is given for some rows only: seen once, a few or many times, or a class if the clone is expanded.

j_gene: TRBJ2-3; d_gene: -; abundance: -; v_gene: TRBV6-5; CDR3nt: TGTGCCAGCACCGCCGGCGGCAAAAGCACAGATACGCAGTATTTT; CDR3aa: CASTAGGKSTDTQYF
j_gene: TRBJ1-3; d_gene: -; abundance: -; v_gene: TRBV21-1; CDR3nt: TGTGCCAGCAGCGCCCAACCCAGGGCTGGAAACACCATATATTTT; CDR3aa: CASSAQPRAGNTIYF
j_gene: TRBJ1-1; d_gene: -; abundance: -; v_gene: TRBV30; CDR3nt: TGTGCCTGGAGTGGGTTGGCGAACACTGAAGCTTTCTTT; CDR3aa: CAWSGLANTEAFF
j_gene: TRBJ2-7; d_gene: TRBD2; abundance: -; v_gene: TRBV10-3; CDR3nt: TGTGCCATCAGTGACCAGGGGACTAGCGGGGACGAGCAGTACTTC; CDR3aa: CAISDQGTSGDEQYF
j_gene: TRBJ2-1; d_gene: -; abundance: once; v_gene: TRBV4-1; CDR3nt: TGCGCCAGCAGCCAAGTTGTAGCAGGGTGGGTCAATGAGCAGTTCTTC; CDR3aa: CASSQVVAGWVNEQFF
j_gene: TRBJ2-5; d_gene: TRBD2; abundance: -; v_gene: TRBV11-2; CDR3nt: TGTGCCAGCAGCCCTAGGGGAGGTAGCGGGGGGCAGGAAGAGACCCAGTACTTC; CDR3aa: CASSPRGGSGGQEETQYF
j_gene: TRBJ1-2; d_gene: TRBD1; abundance: once; v_gene: TRBV2; CDR3nt: TGTGCCAGCAGCGAGGCAGCCGGGACAGGTGTAAGTGGCTATGGCTACACCTTC; CDR3aa: CASSEAAGTGVSGYGYTF
j_gene: TRBJ1-6; d_gene: -; abundance: -; v_gene: TRBV7-2; CDR3nt: TGTGCCAGCAGCCCCGTGGCGCGTTCACCCCTCCACTTT; CDR3aa: CASSPVARSPLHF
j_gene: TRBJ2-3; d_gene: TRBD2; abundance: -; v_gene: TRBV4-3; CDR3nt: TGCGCCAGCAGCCAAGAAAGGACTAGCGGGCGGATCCTCACAGATACGCAGTATTTT; CDR3aa: CASSQERTSGRILTDTQYF
j_gene: TRBJ1-1; d_gene: TRBD1; abundance: -; v_gene: TRBV4-2; CDR3nt: TGTGCCAGCAGCCAAGACCCAGTGAGGGGGCAAGAAGCTTTCTTT; CDR3aa: CASSQDPVRGQEAFF
j_gene: TRBJ2-3; d_gene: TRBD1; abundance: -; v_gene: TRBV10-1; CDR3nt: TGCGCCAGCAGTGAAGAATCTAGGACAGGGCTGAGAGATACGCAGTATTTT; CDR3aa: CASSEESRTGLRDTQYF
j_gene: TRBJ1-1; d_gene: -; abundance: -; v_gene: TRBV24-1; CDR3nt: TGTGCCACAACAGACGGGGGCGGAGTTCCGATCACTGAAGCTTTCTTT; CDR3aa: CATTDGGGVPITEAFF
j_gene: TRBJ1-4; d_gene: TRBD1; abundance: -; v_gene: TRBV27; CDR3nt: TGTGCCAGCGAGCACGGGACAGCTGACAATGCAACTAATGAAAAACTGTTTTTT; CDR3aa: CASEHGTADNATNEKLFF
j_gene: TRBJ1-1; d_gene: -; abundance: -; v_gene: TRBV3-1/TRBV3-2; CDR3nt: TGTGCCAGCAGCTTGTTCGGCACTGAAGCTTTCTTT; CDR3aa: CASSLFGTEAFF
j_gene: TRBJ2-7; d_gene: -; abundance: once; v_gene: TRBV5-1; CDR3nt: TGCGCCAGCAGGGGGAAGTACGAGCAGTACTTC; CDR3aa: CASRGKYEQYF
j_gene: TRBJ2-6; d_gene: TRBD2; abundance: few; v_gene: TRBV19; CDR3nt: TGTGCCAGTAGTTTCGTGTCCGGGGGGTCCGGGGCCAACGTCCTGACTTTC; CDR3aa: CASSFVSGGSGANVLTF
j_gene: TRBJ1-4; d_gene: -; abundance: -; v_gene: TRBV20-1; CDR3nt: TGCAGTGCTAGTCACAGCCCTAATGAAAAACTGTTTTTT; CDR3aa: CSASHSPNEKLFF
j_gene: TRBJ1-5; d_gene: -; abundance: -; v_gene: TRBV27; CDR3nt: TGTGCCAGCAGTTTGGAGTGGGCTGGCAATCAGCCCCAGCATTTT; CDR3aa: CASSLEWAGNQPQHF
j_gene: TRBJ2-4; d_gene: TRBD1; abundance: -; v_gene: TRBV28; CDR3nt: TGTGCCAGCAGTTCCCCGGGACAGGGAAACATTCAGTACTTC; CDR3aa: CASSSPGQGNIQYF
j_gene: TRBJ1-6; d_gene: TRBD1; abundance: -; v_gene: TRBV10-1; CDR3nt: TGCGCCAGCAGTGAAGCTGACAGGGGAGATTCACCCCTCCACTTT; CDR3aa: CASSEADRGDSPLHF
j_gene: TRBJ1-1; d_gene: -; abundance: -; v_gene: TRBV18; CDR3nt: TGTGCCAGCTCACCCCGATCGGGGGGCCCCGGCACTGAAGCTTTCTTT; CDR3aa: CASSPRSGGPGTEAFF
j_gene: TRBJ1-5; d_gene: TRBD1; abundance: -; v_gene: TRBV15; CDR3nt: TGTGCCACCAGCACGGGGCAGGGGGCGAATCAGCCCCAGCATTTT; CDR3aa: CATSTGQGANQPQHF
j_gene: TRBJ1-4; d_gene: TRBD1; abundance: -; v_gene: TRBV7-2; CDR3nt: TGTGCCAGCAGCTTAGGGGGACAGGGGGGTGAAAAACTGTTTTTT; CDR3aa: CASSLGGQGGEKLFF
j_gene: TRBJ2-2; d_gene: -; abundance: -; v_gene: TRBV30; CDR3nt: TGTGCCGCGTTAGATTTACCCCGGGAGCTGTTTTTT; CDR3aa: CAALDLPRELFF
j_gene: TRBJ2-1; d_gene: -; abundance: -; v_gene: TRBV6-5; CDR3nt: TGTGCCACCGAAGACTCCCTTGGAAAGCAGTTCTTC; CDR3aa: CATEDSLGKQFF
j_gene: TRBJ1-2; d_gene: -; abundance: -; v_gene: TRBV30; CDR3nt: TGTGCCTGGCAAGGATCTAACTATGGCTACACCTTC; CDR3aa: CAWQGSNYGYTF
j_gene: TRBJ1-6; d_gene: -; abundance: -; v_gene: TRBV27; CDR3nt: TGTGCCAGCAGTTTATCACGGGGGCTGAATTCACCCCTCCACTTT; CDR3aa: CASSLSRGLNSPLHF
j_gene: TRBJ1-2; d_gene: TRBD1; abundance: -; v_gene: TRBV27; CDR3nt: TGTGCCAGCAGTCCCCCGGGACAGGGGGTGAGATACACCTTC; CDR3aa: CASSPPGQGVRYTF
j_gene: TRBJ2-7; d_gene: TRBD2; abundance: -; v_gene: TRBV3-1/TRBV3-2; CDR3nt: TGTGCCAGCAGCCAGGGCCTAGCGGGAGTGGACGAGCAGTACTTC; CDR3aa: CASSQGLAGVDEQYF
j_gene: TRBJ1-1; d_gene: -; abundance: -; v_gene: TRBV7-3; CDR3nt: TGTGCCAGCAGCTTAGAGATGTGGGAGGGACCCCCGGGCGCTTTCTTT; CDR3aa: CASSLEMWEGPPGAFF
j_gene: TRBJ1-1; d_gene: TRBD1; abundance: -; v_gene: TRBV12-3/TRBV12-4; CDR3nt: TGTGCCAGCAGGGACAGGGGAAACACTGAAGCTTTCTTT; CDR3aa: CASRDRGNTEAFF
j_gene: TRBJ1-2; d_gene: -; abundance: -; v_gene: TRBV6-5; CDR3nt: TGTGCCAGCAAGGCTTCCTATGGCTACACCTTC; CDR3aa: CASKASYGYTF
j_gene: TRBJ1-5; d_gene: -; abundance: -; v_gene: TRBV5-6; CDR3nt: TGTGCCAGCAGCTTGTGGGGTTCGGGCAATCAGCCCCAGCATTTT; CDR3aa: CASSLWGSGNQPQHF
j_gene: TRBJ1-3; d_gene: -; abundance: once; v_gene: TRBV21-1; CDR3nt: TGTGCCAGCAGCAAAGGCGAGACTGAGACTGGAAACACCATATATTTT; CDR3aa: CASSKGETETGNTIYF
j_gene: TRBJ1-5; d_gene: TRBD1; abundance: -; v_gene: TRBV19; CDR3nt: TGTGCCAGTAGAGGGACAGGGACTCAGCCCCAGCATTTT; CDR3aa: CASRGTGTQPQHF
j_gene: TRBJ1-1; d_gene: -; abundance: -; v_gene: TRBV9; CDR3nt: TGTGCCAGCAGTCAAGGGGGGGATCTGGACACTGAAGCTTTCTTT; CDR3aa: CASSQGGDLDTEAFF
j_gene: TRBJ2-1; d_gene: TRBD2; abundance: -; v_gene: TRBV7-2; CDR3nt: TGTGCCAGCAGCTTAGCTTCGGGACTAGCGGGGCGGGATGAGCAGTTCTTC; CDR3aa: CASSLASGLAGRDEQFF
j_gene: TRBJ2-1; d_gene: TRBD1; abundance: -; v_gene: TRBV15; CDR3nt: TGTGCCACCAGCAGAGAGAGCCCCGACAGGGCGAGGGAGCAGTTCTTC; CDR3aa: CATSRESPDRAREQFF
j_gene: TRBJ1-3; d_gene: -; abundance: -; v_gene: TRBV5-4; CDR3nt: TGTGCCAGCAGCTTGGGAGGCCGGGGTGGAACTGGAAACACCATATATTTT; CDR3aa: CASSLGGRGGTGNTIYF
j_gene: TRBJ1-4; d_gene: -; abundance: -; v_gene: TRBV10-1; CDR3nt: TGCGCCAGCAGTCCCCCACACGAAAAACTGTTTTTT; CDR3aa: CASSPPHEKLFF
j_gene: TRBJ1-2; d_gene: TRBD1; abundance: -; v_gene: TRBV19; CDR3nt: TGTGCCAGTAGTGCATGGACAGGGCCAAACTATGGCTACACCTTC; CDR3aa: CASSAWTGPNYGYTF
j_gene: TRBJ2-3; d_gene: -; abundance: -; v_gene: TRBV4-2; CDR3nt: TGTGCCAGCAGCCAAGATTCGCATACGCAGTATTTT; CDR3aa: CASSQDSHTQYF
j_gene: TRBJ1-1; d_gene: -; abundance: -; v_gene: TRBV18; CDR3nt: TGTGCCAGCTCGACGGGGCCGGGAGGGACTGAAGCTTTCTTT; CDR3aa: CASSTGPGGTEAFF
j_gene: TRBJ2-1; d_gene: TRBD2; abundance: -; v_gene: TRBV18; CDR3nt: TGTGCCAGCTCTCCGGGACTAGCGGGAGGGCCGGGCAATGAGCAGTTCTTC; CDR3aa: CASSPGLAGGPGNEQFF
j_gene: TRBJ1-6; d_gene: -; abundance: once; v_gene: TRBV6-5; CDR3nt: TGTGCCAGCAGTTACTCCCGCGGGCGTTCACCCCTCCACTTT; CDR3aa: CASSYSRGRSPLHF
j_gene: TRBJ2-2; d_gene: TRBD1; abundance: -; v_gene: TRBV29-1; CDR3nt: TGCAGCGTGGGACAGCGGAGTGGGGAGCTGTTTTTT; CDR3aa: CSVGQRSGELFF
j_gene: TRBJ2-1; d_gene: -; abundance: -; v_gene: TRBV10-3; CDR3nt: TGTGCCATCAGCGGGGGCCTCTCGGATGAGCAGTTCTTC; CDR3aa: CAISGGLSDEQFF
j_gene: TRBJ1-1; d_gene: TRBD1; abundance: -; v_gene: TRBV5-4; CDR3nt: TGTGCCAGCAGCTTGATCTACCGGGACAGCGTGAACACTGAAGCTTTCTTT; CDR3aa: CASSLIYRDSVNTEAFF
j_gene: TRBJ2-1; d_gene: TRBD2; abundance: once; v_gene: TRBV2; CDR3nt: TGTGCCAGCAGACCCACCGGGACTAGCGGGAGAGACTCCTACAATGAGCAGTTCTTC; CDR3aa: CASRPTGTSGRDSYNEQFF
j_gene: TRBJ2-7; d_gene: -; abundance: -; v_gene: TRBV30; CDR3nt: TGTGCCTGGAGCGCAGGCCACACCTACGAGCAGTACTTC; CDR3aa: CAWSAGHTYEQYF
j_gene: TRBJ1-5; d_gene: TRBD1; abundance: few; v_gene: TRBV30; CDR3nt: TGTGCCTGGACCGGACAGGGGTCCTATCAGCCCCAGCATTTT; CDR3aa: CAWTGQGSYQPQHF
j_gene: TRBJ1-2; d_gene: -; abundance: once; v_gene: TRBV6-2/TRBV6-3; CDR3nt: TGTGCCAGCAGCTCCTACACCCGGGAGATTATTAACTATGGCTACACCTTC; CDR3aa: CASSSYTREIINYGYTF
j_gene: TRBJ2-7; d_gene: -; abundance: -; v_gene: TRBV27; CDR3nt: TGTGCCAGCAGTTCTCAGGGGAGCTACGAGCAGTACTTC; CDR3aa: CASSSQGSYEQYF
j_gene: TRBJ1-2; d_gene: -; abundance: -; v_gene: TRBV6-2/TRBV6-3; CDR3nt: TGTGCCAGCAGCCTCCGGCCGGGGAATGGCTACACCTTC; CDR3aa: CASSLRPGNGYTF
j_gene: TRBJ2-1; d_gene: TRBD2; abundance: -; v_gene: TRBV6-5; CDR3nt: TGTGCCAGCAGGAGTGGAGCGGGAGGAACAAATGAGCAGTTCTTC; CDR3aa: CASRSGAGGTNEQFF